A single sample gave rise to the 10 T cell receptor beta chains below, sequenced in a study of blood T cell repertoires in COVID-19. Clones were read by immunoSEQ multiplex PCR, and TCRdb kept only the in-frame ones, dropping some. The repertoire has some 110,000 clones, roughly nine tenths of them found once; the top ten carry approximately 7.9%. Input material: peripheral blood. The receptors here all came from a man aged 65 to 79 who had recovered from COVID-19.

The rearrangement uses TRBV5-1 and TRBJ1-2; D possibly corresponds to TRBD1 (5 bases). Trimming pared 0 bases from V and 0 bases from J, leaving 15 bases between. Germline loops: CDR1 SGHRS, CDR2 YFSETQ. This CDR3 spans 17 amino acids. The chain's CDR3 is CASSLDPRGRANYGYTF. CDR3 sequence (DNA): TGCGCCAGCAGCTTGGACCCTCGGGGGAGAGCTAACTATGGCTACACCTTC.

CDR3 region: CARSLGQGDNTGELFF. The CDR3 DNA reads TGTGCCAGAAGCCTCGGACAGGGGGATAACACCGGGGAGCTGTTTTTT. V and J are TRBV5-3 and TRBJ2-2; 10 bases map to TRBD1. TRBV5-3 is filed as an ORF, its function uncertain. The ends lost 4 bases at V and 2 bases at J; junction bases unmatched: 5. CDR3 length: 16 residues.

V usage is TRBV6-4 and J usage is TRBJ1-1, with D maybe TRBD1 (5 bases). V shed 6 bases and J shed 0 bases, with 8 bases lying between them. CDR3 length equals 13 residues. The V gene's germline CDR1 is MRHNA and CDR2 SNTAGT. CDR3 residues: CASRLRVNTEAFF. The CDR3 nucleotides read TGTGCCAGCAGACTCAGGGTGAACACTGAAGCTTTCTTT.

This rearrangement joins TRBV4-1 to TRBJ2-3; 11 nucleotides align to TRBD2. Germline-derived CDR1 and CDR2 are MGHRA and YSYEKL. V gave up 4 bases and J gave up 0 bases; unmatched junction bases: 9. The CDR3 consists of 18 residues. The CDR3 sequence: CASSRMGLAVTSTDTQYF. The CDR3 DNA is TGCGCCAGCAGCCGAATGGGACTAGCGGTAACTAGCACAGATACGCAGTATTTT.

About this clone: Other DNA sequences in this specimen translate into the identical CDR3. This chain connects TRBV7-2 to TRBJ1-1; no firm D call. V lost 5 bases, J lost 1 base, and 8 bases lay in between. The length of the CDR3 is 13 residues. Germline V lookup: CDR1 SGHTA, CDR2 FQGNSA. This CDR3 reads CASSPTPNTEAFF. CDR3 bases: TGTGCCAGCAGCCCCACACCGAACACTGAAGCTTTCTTT. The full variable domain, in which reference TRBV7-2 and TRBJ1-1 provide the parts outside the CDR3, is GAGVSQSPSNKVTEKGKDVELRCDPISGHTALYWYRQSLGQGLEFLIYFQGNSAPDKSGLPSDRFSAERTGGSVSTLTIQRTQQEDSAVYLCASSPTPNTEAFFGQGTRLTVV.

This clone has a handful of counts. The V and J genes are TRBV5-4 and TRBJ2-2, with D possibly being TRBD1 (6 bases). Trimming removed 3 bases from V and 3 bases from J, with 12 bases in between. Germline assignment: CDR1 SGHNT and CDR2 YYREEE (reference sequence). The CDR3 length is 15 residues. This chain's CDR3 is CASSSGVGDTGELFF. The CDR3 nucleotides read TGTGCCAGCAGCTCAGGGGTCGGTGACACCGGGGAGCTGTTTTTT.

CDR3 nucleotides: TGTGCCTGGAGTACGGGACAGCAAGAGACCCAGTACTTC. Encoded protein: CAWSTGQQETQYF. The rearrangement uses TRBV30 and TRBJ2-5, with 7 bases lining up with TRBD1. Trimming cost V 2 bases and J 2 bases; bases outside gene matches: 2. CDR3 size: 13 residues. From germline, CDR1 is GTSNPN and CDR2 SVGIG (reference sequence).

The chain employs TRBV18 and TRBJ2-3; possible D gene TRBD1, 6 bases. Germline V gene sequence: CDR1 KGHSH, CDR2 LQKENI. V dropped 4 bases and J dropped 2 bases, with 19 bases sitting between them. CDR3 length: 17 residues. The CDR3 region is CASSLGHRGLYTDTQYF. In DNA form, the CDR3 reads TGTGCCAGCTCACTGGGACATCGGGGTCTCTACACAGATACGCAGTATTTT.

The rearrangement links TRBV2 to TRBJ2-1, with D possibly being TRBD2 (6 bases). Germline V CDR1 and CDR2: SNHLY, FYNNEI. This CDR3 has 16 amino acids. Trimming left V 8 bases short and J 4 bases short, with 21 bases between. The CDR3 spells CASVNLGSARYNEQFF. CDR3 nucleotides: TGTGCCAGCGTAAACCTCGGGAGCGCAAGGTACAATGAGCAGTTCTTC. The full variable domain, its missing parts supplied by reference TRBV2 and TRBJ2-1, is EPEVTQTPSHQVTQMGQEVILRCVPISNHLYFYWYRQILGQKVEFLVSFYNNEISEKSEIFDDQFSVERPDGSNFTLKIRSTKLEDSAMYFCASVNLGSARYNEQFFGPGTRLTVL.

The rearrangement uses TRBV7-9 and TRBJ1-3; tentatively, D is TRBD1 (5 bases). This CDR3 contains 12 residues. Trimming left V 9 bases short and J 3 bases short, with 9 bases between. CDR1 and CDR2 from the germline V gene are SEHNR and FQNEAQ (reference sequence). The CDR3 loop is CARRDGGNTIYF. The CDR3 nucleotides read TGTGCCAGGCGGGACGGTGGAAACACCATATATTTT.